Ten or more counts support the clone carrying this T cell receptor beta chain. These data originate in a study of T-cell memory formation after mild COVID-19. CDR1 is SEHNR, CDR2 FQNEAQ, per germline (reference sequence). Losses at the gene ends were 5 bases for V and 4 bases for J; bases not matched to a gene: 7. The CDR3 loop spans 15 amino acids. TCRdb analysed the 5' RACE reads with MiXCR anew, one entry per CDR3 protein. Of 120,000 or so distinct CDR3 sequences detected, approximately 5.9% appear once; the ten largest clones hold over 2%. The V gene is TRBV7-9, the J gene TRBJ2-3; 9 positions match TRBD2. The sample consisted of PBMCs or a T cell subset sorted from them (not recorded which). The clonotype comes from an adult woman who had mild COVID-19 (a few samples of this study predate the infection). Cell type and time point are not known. The CDR3 coding sequence is TGTGCCAGCAGCCAAACTAGCGGGTGGTCAGATACGCAGTATTTT. This translates into CASSQTSGWSDTQYF.